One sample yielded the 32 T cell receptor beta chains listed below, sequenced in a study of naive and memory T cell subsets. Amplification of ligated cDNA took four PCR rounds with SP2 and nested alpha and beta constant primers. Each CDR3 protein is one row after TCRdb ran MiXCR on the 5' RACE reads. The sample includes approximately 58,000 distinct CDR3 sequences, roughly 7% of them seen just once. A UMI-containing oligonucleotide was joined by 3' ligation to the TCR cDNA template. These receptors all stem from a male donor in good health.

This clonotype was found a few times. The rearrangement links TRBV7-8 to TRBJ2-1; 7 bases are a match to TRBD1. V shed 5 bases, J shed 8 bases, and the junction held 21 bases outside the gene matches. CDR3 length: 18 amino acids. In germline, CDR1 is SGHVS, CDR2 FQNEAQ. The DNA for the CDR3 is TGTGCCAGCAGCATACACGGACAGGCACCACCCCCAAGCGATGAGCAGTTCTTC. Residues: CASSIHGQAPPPSDEQFF.

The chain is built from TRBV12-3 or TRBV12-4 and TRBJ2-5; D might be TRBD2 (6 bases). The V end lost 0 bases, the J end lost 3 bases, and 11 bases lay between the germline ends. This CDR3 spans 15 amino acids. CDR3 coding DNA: TGTGCCAGCAGTTTAGCGGAGGGGAGTGAAGAGACCCAGTACTTC. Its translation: CASSLAEGSEETQYF.

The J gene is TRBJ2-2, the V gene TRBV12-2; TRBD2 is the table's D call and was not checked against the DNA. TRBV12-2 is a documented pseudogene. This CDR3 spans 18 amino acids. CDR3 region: CASRPELAGGPNTGGLFF. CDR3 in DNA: TGTGCAAGTCGCCCCGAACTGGCGGGAGGGCCGAACACCGGGGGGCTGTTTTTT.

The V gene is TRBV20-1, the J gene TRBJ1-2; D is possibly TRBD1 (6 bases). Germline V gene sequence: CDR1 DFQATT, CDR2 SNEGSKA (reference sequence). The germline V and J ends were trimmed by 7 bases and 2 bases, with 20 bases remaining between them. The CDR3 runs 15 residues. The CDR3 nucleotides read TGCAGTGTTCAGCTTAGGACAGTGGGGAACTATGGCTACACCTTC. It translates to CSVQLRTVGNYGYTF.

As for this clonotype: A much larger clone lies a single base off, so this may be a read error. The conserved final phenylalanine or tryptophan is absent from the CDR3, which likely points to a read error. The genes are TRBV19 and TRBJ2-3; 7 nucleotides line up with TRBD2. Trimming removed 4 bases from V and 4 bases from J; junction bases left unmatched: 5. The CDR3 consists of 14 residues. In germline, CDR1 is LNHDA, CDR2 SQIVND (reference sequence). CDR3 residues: CASSSGTTPDTQYL. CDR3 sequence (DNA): TGTGCCAGTAGTAGCGGGACTACACCAGATACGCAGTATCTT.

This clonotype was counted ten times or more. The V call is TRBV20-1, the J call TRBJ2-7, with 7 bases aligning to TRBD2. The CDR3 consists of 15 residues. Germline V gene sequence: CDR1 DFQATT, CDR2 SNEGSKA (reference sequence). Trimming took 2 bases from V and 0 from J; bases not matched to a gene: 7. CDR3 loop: CSARSAGVGSYEQYF. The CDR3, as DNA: TGCAGTGCTAGATCGGCGGGAGTAGGCTCCTACGAGCAGTACTTC.

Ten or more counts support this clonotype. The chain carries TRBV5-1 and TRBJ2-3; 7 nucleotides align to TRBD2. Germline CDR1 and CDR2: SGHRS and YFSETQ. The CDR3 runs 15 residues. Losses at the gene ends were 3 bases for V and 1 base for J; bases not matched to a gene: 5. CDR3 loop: CASSSLAYGTDTQYF. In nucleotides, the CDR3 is TGCGCCAGCAGCTCACTAGCGTACGGCACAGATACGCAGTATTTT.

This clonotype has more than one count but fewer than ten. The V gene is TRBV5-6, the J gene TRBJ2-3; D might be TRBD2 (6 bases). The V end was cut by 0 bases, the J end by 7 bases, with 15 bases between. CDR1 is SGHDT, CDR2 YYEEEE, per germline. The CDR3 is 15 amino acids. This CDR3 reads CASSLVADIPNTQYF. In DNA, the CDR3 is TGTGCCAGCAGCTTGGTAGCGGATATTCCAAATACGCAGTATTTT.

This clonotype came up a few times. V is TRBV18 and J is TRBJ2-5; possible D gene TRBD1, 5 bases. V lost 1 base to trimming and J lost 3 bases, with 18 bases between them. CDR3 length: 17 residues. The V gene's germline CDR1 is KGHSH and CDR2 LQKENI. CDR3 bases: TGTGCCAGCTCACCACGACCCCATCAGGGTCTGGAAGAGACCCAGTACTTC. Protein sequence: CASSPRPHQGLEETQYF. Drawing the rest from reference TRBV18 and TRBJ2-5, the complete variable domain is NAGVMQNPRHLVRRRGQEARLRCSPMKGHSHVYWYRQLPEEGLKFMVYLQKENIIDESGMPKERFSAEFPKEGPSILRIQQVVRGDSAAYFCASSPRPHQGLEETQYFGPGTRLLVL.

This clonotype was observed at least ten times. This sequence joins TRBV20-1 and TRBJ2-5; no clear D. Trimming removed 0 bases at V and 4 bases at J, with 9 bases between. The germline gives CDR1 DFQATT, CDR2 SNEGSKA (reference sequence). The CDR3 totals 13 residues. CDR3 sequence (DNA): TGCAGTGCTAGAGATTTGTGGGTAGAGACCCAGTACTTC. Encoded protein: CSARDLWVETQYF.

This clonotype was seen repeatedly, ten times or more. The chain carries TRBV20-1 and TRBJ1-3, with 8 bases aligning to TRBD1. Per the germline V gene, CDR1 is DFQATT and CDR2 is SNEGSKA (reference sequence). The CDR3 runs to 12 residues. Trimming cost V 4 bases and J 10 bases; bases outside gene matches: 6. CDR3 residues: CSAKDRDITIYF. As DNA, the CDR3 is TGCAGTGCTAAGGACAGGGATATTACCATATATTTT.

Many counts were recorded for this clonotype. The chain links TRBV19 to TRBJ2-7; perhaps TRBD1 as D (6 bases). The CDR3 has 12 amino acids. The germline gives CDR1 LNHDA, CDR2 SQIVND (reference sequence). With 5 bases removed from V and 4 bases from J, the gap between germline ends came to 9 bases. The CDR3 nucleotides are TGTGCCAGTAGTCCACAGGGATACGAGCAGTACTTC. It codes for CASSPQGYEQYF.

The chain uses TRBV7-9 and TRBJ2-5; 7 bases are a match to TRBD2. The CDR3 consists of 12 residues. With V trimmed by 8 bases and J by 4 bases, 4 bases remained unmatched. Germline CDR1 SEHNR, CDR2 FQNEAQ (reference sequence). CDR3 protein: CASRTGGETQYF. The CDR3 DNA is TGTGCCAGCCGGACGGGGGGAGAGACCCAGTACTTC.

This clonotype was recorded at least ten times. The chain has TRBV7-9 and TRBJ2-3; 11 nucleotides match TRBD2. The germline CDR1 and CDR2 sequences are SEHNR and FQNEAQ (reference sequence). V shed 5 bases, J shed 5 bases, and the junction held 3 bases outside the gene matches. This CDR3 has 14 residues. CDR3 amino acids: CASSPGTSGDTQYF. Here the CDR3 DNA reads TGTGCCAGCAGCCCTGGGACTAGCGGAGATACGCAGTATTTT.

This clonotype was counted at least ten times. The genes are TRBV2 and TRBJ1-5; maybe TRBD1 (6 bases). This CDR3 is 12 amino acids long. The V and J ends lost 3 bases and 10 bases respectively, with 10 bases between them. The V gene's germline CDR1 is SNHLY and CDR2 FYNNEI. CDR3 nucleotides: TGTGCCAGCAGTGAGGGGGGACATCCCCAGCATTTT. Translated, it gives CASSEGGHPQHF.

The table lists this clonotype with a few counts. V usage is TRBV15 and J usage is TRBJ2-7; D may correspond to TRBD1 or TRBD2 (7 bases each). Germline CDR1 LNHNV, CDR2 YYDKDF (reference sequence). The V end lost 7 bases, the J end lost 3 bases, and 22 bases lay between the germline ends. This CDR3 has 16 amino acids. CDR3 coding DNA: TGTGCCACCAACAAAGGGGGCCGGGGGGTTCACTACGAGCAGTACTTC. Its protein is CATNKGGRGVHYEQYF.

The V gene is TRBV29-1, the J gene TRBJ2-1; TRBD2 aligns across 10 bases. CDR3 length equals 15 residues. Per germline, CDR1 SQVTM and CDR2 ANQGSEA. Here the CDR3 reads CGGTTSGTINNEQFF. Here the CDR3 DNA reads TGCGGCGGGACCACTAGCGGGACCATAAACAATGAGCAGTTCTTC.

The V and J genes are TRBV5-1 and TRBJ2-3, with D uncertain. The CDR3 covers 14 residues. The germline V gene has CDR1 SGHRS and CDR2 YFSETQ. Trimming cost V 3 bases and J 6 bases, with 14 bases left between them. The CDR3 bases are TGCGCCAGCAGCTCCGGTTGGGCGGATGATACGCAGTATTTT. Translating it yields CASSSGWADDTQYF.

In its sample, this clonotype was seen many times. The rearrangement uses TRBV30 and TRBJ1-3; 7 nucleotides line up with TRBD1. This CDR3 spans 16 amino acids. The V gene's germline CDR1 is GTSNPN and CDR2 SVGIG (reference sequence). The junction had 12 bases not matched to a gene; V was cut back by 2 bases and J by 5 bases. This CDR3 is CAWSLGKGAQRNTIYF. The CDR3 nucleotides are TGTGCCTGGAGTTTGGGAAAGGGGGCGCAGAGAAACACCATATATTTT.

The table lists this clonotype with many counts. The CDR3 bases are TGCAGTGCTCCCCGAGAGGCAGATACGCAGTATTTT. It encodes CSAPREADTQYF. The chain carries TRBV20-1 and TRBJ2-3; no clear D gene. The CDR3 runs 12 residues. The germline V and J ends were trimmed by 5 bases and 4 bases, with 10 bases remaining between them. Germline lookup yields CDR1 DFQATT and CDR2 SNEGSKA (reference sequence).

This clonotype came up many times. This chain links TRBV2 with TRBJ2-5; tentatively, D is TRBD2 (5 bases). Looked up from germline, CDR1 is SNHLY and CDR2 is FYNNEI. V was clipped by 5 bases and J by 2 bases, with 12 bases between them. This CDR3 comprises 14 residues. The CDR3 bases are TGTGCCAGCAGTCCACAGACTACTCAAGAGACCCAGTACTTC. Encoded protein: CASSPQTTQETQYF.

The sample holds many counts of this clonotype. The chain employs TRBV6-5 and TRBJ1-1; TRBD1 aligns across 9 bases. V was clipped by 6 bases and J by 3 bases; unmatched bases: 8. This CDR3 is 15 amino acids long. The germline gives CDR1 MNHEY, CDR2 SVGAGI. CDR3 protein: CASRKTGGKDTEAFF. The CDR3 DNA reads TGTGCCAGCAGGAAGACAGGGGGAAAGGACACTGAAGCTTTCTTT.

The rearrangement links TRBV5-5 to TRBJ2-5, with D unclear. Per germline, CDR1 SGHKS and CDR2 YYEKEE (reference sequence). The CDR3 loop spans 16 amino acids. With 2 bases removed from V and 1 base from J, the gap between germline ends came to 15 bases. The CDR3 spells CASSLLTLPPQETQYF. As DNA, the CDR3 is TGTGCCAGCAGCTTATTAACCCTACCCCCCCAAGAGACCCAGTACTTC.

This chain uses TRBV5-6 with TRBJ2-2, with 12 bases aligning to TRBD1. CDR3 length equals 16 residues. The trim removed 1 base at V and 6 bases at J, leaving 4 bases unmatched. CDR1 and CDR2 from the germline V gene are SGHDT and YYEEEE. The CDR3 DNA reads TGTGCCAGCAGCTTGCTGGGACAGGGGGCGCCCGGGGAGCTGTTTTTT. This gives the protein CASSLLGQGAPGELFF.

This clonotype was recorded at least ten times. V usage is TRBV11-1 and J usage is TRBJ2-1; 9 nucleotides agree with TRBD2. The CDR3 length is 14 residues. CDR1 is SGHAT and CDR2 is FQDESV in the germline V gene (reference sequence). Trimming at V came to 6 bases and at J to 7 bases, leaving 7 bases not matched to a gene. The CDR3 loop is CASSAGGPRNEQFF. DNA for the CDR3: TGTGCCAGCAGTGCGGGAGGGCCGAGGAATGAGCAGTTCTTC.

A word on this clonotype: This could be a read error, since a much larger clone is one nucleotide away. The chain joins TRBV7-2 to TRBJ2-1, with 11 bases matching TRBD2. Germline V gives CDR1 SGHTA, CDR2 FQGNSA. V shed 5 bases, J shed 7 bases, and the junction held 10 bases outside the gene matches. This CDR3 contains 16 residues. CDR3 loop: CASSPQLAGVGNEQFF. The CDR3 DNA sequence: TGTGCCAGCAGCCCCCAACTAGCGGGAGTAGGTAATGAGCAGTTCTTC.

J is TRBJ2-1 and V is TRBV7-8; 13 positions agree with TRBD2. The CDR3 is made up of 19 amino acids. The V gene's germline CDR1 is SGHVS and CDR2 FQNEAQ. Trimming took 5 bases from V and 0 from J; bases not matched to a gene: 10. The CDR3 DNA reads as TGTGCCAGCAGCCCCCGGACTAGCGGGGGCCTAAGCTCCTACAATGAGCAGTTCTTC. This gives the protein CASSPRTSGGLSSYNEQFF.

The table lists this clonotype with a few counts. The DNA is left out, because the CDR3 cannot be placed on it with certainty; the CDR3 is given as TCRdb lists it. This CDR3 reads CSATSGRNTGELFF. This rearrangement joins TRBV20-1 to TRBJ2-2; the table's D gene call, TRBD2, was not cross checked with the DNA. A total of 14 residues make up the CDR3, ends included. Germline lookup yields CDR1 DFQATT and CDR2 SNEGSKA (reference sequence).

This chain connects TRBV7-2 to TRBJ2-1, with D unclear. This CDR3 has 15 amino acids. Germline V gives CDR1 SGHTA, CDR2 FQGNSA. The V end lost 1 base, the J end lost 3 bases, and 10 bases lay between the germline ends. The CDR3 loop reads CASSLDWALYNEQFF. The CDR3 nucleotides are TGTGCCAGCAGCTTAGACTGGGCTCTCTACAATGAGCAGTTCTTC.

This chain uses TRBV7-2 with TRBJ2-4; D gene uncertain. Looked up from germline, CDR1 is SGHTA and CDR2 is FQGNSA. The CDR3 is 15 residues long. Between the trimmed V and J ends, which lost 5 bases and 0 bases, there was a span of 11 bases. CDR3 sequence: CASSPVRSAKNIQYF. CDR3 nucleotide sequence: TGTGCCAGCAGCCCCGTAAGATCAGCCAAAAACATTCAGTACTTC.

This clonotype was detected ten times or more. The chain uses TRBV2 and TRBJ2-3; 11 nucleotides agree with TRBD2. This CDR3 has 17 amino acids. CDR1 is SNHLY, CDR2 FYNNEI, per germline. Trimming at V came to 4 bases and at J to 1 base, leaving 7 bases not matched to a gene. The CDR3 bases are TGTGCCAGCAGTGCTCTAGCGGGAGGAATAGGCACAGATACGCAGTATTTT. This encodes CASSALAGGIGTDTQYF.

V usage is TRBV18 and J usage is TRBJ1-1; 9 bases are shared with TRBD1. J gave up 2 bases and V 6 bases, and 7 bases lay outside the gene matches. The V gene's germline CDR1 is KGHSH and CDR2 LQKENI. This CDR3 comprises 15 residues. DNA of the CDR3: TGTGCCAGCTCCCGGGAGGACAGGGGTAACACTGAAGCTTTCTTT. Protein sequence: CASSREDRGNTEAFF.